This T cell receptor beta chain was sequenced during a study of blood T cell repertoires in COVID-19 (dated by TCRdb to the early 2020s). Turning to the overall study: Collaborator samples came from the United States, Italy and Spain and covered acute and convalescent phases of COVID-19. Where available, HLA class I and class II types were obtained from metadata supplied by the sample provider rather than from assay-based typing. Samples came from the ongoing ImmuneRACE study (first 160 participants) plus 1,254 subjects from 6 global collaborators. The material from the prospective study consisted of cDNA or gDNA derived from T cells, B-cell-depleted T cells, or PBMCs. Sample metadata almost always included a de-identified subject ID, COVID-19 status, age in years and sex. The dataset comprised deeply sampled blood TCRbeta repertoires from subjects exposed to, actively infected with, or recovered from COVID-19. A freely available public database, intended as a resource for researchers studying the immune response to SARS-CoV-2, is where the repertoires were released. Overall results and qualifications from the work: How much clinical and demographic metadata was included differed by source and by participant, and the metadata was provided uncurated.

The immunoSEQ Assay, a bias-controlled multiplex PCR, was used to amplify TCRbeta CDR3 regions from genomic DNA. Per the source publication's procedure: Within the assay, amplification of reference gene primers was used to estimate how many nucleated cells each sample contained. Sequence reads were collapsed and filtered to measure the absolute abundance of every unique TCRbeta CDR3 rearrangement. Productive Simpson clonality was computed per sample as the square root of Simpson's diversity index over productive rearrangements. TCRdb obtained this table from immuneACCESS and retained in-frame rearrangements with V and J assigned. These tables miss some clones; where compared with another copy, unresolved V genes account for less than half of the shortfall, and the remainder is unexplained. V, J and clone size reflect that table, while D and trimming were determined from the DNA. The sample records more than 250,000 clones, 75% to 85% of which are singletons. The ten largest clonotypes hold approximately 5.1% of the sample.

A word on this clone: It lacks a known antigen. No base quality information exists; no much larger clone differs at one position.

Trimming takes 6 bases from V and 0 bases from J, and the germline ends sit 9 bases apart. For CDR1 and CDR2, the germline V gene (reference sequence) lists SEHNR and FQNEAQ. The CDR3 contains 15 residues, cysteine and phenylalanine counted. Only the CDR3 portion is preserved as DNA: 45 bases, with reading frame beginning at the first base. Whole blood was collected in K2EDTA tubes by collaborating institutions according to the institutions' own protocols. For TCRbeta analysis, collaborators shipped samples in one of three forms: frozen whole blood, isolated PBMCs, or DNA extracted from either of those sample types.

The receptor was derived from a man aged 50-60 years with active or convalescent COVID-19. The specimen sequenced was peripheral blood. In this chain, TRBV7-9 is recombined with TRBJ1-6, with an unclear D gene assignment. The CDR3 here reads CASSVTNSYNSPLHF. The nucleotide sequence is TGTGCCAGCAGTGTAACAAACTCCTATAATTCACCCCTCCACTTT.